This T cell receptor beta chain originates from a study of CD8 T cells in Susac syndrome. There are a few counts of this clonotype. Random hexamers served to reverse transcribe about 0.5 to 1 ug RNA. An immunoSEQ multiplex PCR generated amplified TCR beta CDR3 products spanning 54 Vbeta and 13 Jbeta. TCRdb itself ran the immunoSEQ multiplex PCR reads through MiXCR, one entry per CDR3 protein. The table includes about 160,000 distinct CDR3 sequences, 90% to 95% detected once. This CDR3 has 11 amino acids. Germline CDR1 reads LNHDA; CDR2 reads SQIVND (reference sequence). V was clipped by 3 bases and J by 2 bases, with 0 bases between them.

The chain has TRBV19 and TRBJ2-3, with D unresolved. The receptor's source is a human donor in good health. Sequenced: CD4+ T cells from PBMCs. The CDR3 region has the DNA TGTGCCAGTAGTATCACAGATACGCAGTATTTT. The encoded protein is CASSITDTQYF.